This entry lists 29 T cell receptor beta chains sequenced from one sample in a study of T cell changes during pregnancy in multiple sclerosis. Libraries were prepared by immunoSEQ multiplex PCR; TCRdb keeps only in-frame clonotypes and omits some of them. The sample lists about 57,000 clones, 90% seen once, with roughly 2% in the top ten. The specimen was peripheral blood, collected in the first trimester of pregnancy. The receptors originated from a female donor in good health, enrolled as a control in a pregnancy study.

J is TRBJ2-7 and V is TRBV7-9; D is perhaps TRBD1 (5 bases). V shed 4 bases and J shed 2 bases, with 18 bases lying between them. This CDR3 comprises 16 residues. Looked up from germline, CDR1 is SEHNR and CDR2 is FQNEAQ (reference sequence). CDR3 sequence: CASSSDRKADPYEQYF. CDR3 DNA sequence: TGTGCCAGCAGCTCAGACAGAAAGGCTGATCCCTACGAGCAGTACTTC. Filled out from reference TRBV7-9 and TRBJ2-7, the complete variable domain reads DTGVSQNPRHKITKRGQNVTFRCDPISEHNRLYWYRQTLGQGPEFLTYFQNEAQLEKSRLLSDRFSAERPKGSFSTLEIQRTEQGDSAMYLCASSSDRKADPYEQYFGPGTRLTVT.

There are a few counts of this clone. The genes are TRBV7-9 and TRBJ2-5, with TRBD2 matching over 13 bases. Germline CDR1 SEHNR, CDR2 FQNEAQ (reference sequence). This CDR3 contains 16 residues. The trim removed 5 bases at V and 5 bases at J, leaving 8 bases unmatched. The CDR3 region has the DNA TGTGCCAGCAGCCCCCGGACTAGCGGGGGCCGGGAGACCCAGTACTTC. Its protein is CASSPRTSGGRETQYF.

The J gene is TRBJ2-2, the V gene TRBV7-9; D uncertain. Germline V gene data show CDR1 as SEHNR and CDR2 as FQNEAQ (reference sequence). The V gene lost 3 bases and the J gene lost 4 bases, with 9 bases spanning the gap. The CDR3 is 14 residues long. The CDR3 here is CASSLRQFTGELFF. The CDR3 nucleotides are TGTGCCAGCAGCTTGCGGCAATTCACCGGGGAGCTGTTTTTT.

The chain employs TRBV9 and TRBJ1-1; D uncertain. V was cut by 3 bases and J by 12 bases, with 21 bases left in between. Looked up from germline, CDR1 is SGDLS and CDR2 is YYNGEE. This CDR3 spans 14 amino acids. CDR3 DNA sequence: TGTGCCAGCAGCGGGGAGGAGGGAACGGCTGGGACTTTCTTT. It translates to CASSGEEGTAGTFF.

The J gene is TRBJ1-5, the V gene TRBV28; TRBD1 agrees at 7 bases. CDR3 length: 14 amino acids. Trimming at V came to 6 bases and at J to 4 bases, leaving 6 bases not matched to a gene. The germline V gene has CDR1 MDHEN and CDR2 SYDVKM. The CDR3 DNA follows: TGTGCCAGCAGACCTGGGACAGCTAATCAGCCCCAGCATTTT. It specifies CASRPGTANQPQHF.

The chain has TRBV19 and TRBJ2-1; 14 positions match TRBD2. The CDR3 covers 15 residues. V gave up 5 bases and J gave up 9 bases; unmatched junction bases: 6. Germline assignment: CDR1 LNHDA and CDR2 SQIVND (reference sequence). The CDR3: CASSGGLAGVSEQFF. The DNA for the CDR3 is TGTGCCAGTAGTGGGGGACTAGCGGGAGTCAGTGAGCAGTTCTTC.

This chain links TRBV6-5 with TRBJ2-5; weak D call: TRBD1 (6 bases). The DNA end is more similar to TRBJ2-7, so the J call may be wrong. The germline gives CDR1 MNHEY, CDR2 SVGAGI. This CDR3 comprises 13 residues. CDR3 in amino acids: CASSRGSGFEQYF. DNA for the CDR3: TGTGCCAGCAGCAGGGGATCTGGGTTCGAGCAGTACTTC.

This clone showed up just a few times. This chain uses TRBV7-6 with TRBJ1-1, with D maybe TRBD1 (6 bases). Germline loops: CDR1 SGHVS, CDR2 FNYEAQ. With 4 bases removed from V and 10 bases from J, the gap between germline ends came to 16 bases. The CDR3 is 13 residues long. CDR3 DNA sequence: TGTGCCAGCAGCTCGACAGGTGGTTCTGGAGCTTTCTTT. It yields the protein CASSSTGGSGAFF.

This clone appeared a few times. The chain recombines TRBV19 with TRBJ2-2; D is unresolved. Deletions cut 4 bases from V and 7 bases from J, with 7 bases between. The CDR3 loop spans 12 amino acids. Germline V lookup: CDR1 LNHDA, CDR2 SQIVND (reference sequence). In nucleotides, the CDR3 is TGTGCCAGTAGTAATTCATTCGGGGAGCTGTTTTTT. It translates to CASSNSFGELFF.

V is TRBV5-8 and J is TRBJ1-1; D might be TRBD1 (6 bases). V lost 4 bases, J lost 11 bases, and 15 bases lay in between. The CDR3 consists of 12 residues. CDR1 is SGHTS and CDR2 is YDEGEE in the germline V gene. As DNA, the CDR3 is TGTGCCAGCAGCCCCAGGGCAGGGGCGGCTTTCTTT. Protein product: CASSPRAGAAFF.

The chain combines TRBV6-5 with TRBJ1-1, with D unclear. Germline V gene lookup returns CDR1 MNHEY and CDR2 SVGAGI. This CDR3 is built from 14 residues. Trimming took off 2 bases at V and 0 bases at J, with 7 bases between the two ends. The DNA for the CDR3 is TGTGCCAGCAGTTACGCAGCGTTGAACACTGAAGCTTTCTTT. Its protein product is CASSYAALNTEAFF.

This chain joins TRBV9 and TRBJ2-3; 10 nucleotides align to TRBD2. The CDR3 consists of 15 residues. The V gene end was trimmed by 1 base and the J gene end by 3 bases; junction bases not matched to a gene: 2. Germline V gives CDR1 SGDLS, CDR2 YYNGEE. The CDR3, as DNA: TGTGCCAGCAGCGTACTAGCGGGGGCTACAGATACGCAGTATTTT. Amino acid sequence: CASSVLAGATDTQYF.

This chain connects TRBV6-1 to TRBJ2-7; weak D call: TRBD2 (7 bases). This CDR3 is built from 16 residues. Germline V CDR1 and CDR2: MNHNS, SASEGT. V gave up 0 bases and J gave up 2 bases, with 14 bases separating them. For the CDR3, the DNA is TGTGCCAGCAGTGAAGCGCTACGGGGGGCAACCTACGAGCAGTACTTC. Translating gives CASSEALRGATYEQYF.

This rearrangement joins TRBV7-2 to TRBJ2-7; D unresolved. There are 14 residues in the CDR3. Looked up from germline, CDR1 is SGHTA and CDR2 is FQGNSA. The V and J ends lost 5 bases and 2 bases respectively, with 13 bases between them. Written as DNA, the CDR3 is TGTGCCAGCAGCCCCCCGTCCTTTCCCTACGAGCAGTACTTC. Its protein product is CASSPPSFPYEQYF.

The chain combines TRBV30 with TRBJ1-1; 7 bases fit TRBD1. There are 11 residues in the CDR3. CDR1 is GTSNPN, CDR2 SVGIG, per germline (reference sequence). V dropped 7 bases and J dropped 8; count of bases not matched to a gene: 7. CDR3 DNA sequence: TGTGCCTTCCACAGGGGTTCCGAAGCTTTCTTT. This codes for CAFHRGSEAFF.

This clone was detected only a few times. V usage is TRBV6-4 and J usage is TRBJ1-1; D unclear. The V end lost 4 bases, the J end lost 3 bases, and 9 bases lay between the germline ends. There are 13 residues in the CDR3. Germline CDR1 is MRHNA and CDR2 is SNTAGT. CDR3 sequence (DNA): TGTGCCAGCAGTGCTACCTTATACACTGAAGCTTTCTTT. This encodes CASSATLYTEAFF.

The V and J genes are TRBV15 and TRBJ2-3; D is perhaps TRBD2 (6 bases). Germline V lookup: CDR1 LNHNV, CDR2 YYDKDF (reference sequence). Trimming cost V 8 bases and J 4 bases, with 19 bases left between them. The CDR3 is made up of 15 amino acids. For the CDR3, the DNA is TGTGCCACCTCGGCCCATTCACCGGGGGCAGATACGCAGTATTTT. It yields the protein CATSAHSPGADTQYF.

This clone came up a few times. The chain joins TRBV19 to TRBJ1-1, with a possible D match to TRBD1 (5 bases). The CDR3 contains 14 residues. V was trimmed by 2 bases and J by 5 bases, leaving 12 bases between them. Germline V CDR1 and CDR2: LNHDA, SQIVND (reference sequence). In DNA form, the CDR3 reads TGTGCCAGTAGTATAAAGGCCAGGGAAACTGAAGCTTTCTTT. As protein: CASSIKARETEAFF.

CDR3 protein: CASSFNQGGDYNEQFF. The CDR3 nucleotides are TGTGCCAGCAGTTTTAACCAGGGTGGGGACTACAATGAGCAGTTCTTC. The chain combines TRBV27 with TRBJ2-1; perhaps TRBD1 as D (5 bases). The CDR3 extends over 16 amino acids. Between the trimmed V and J ends, which lost 3 bases and 3 bases, there was a span of 15 bases. CDR1 is MNHEY, CDR2 SMNVEV, per germline (reference sequence).

V is TRBV28 and J is TRBJ2-4; 11 bases agree with TRBD2. The CDR3 extends over 14 amino acids. Germline CDR1 and CDR2: MDHEN and SYDVKM. The trim removed 4 bases at V and 8 bases at J, leaving 4 bases unmatched. CDR3 region: CASSSPGLADIQYF. In DNA, the CDR3 is TGTGCCAGCAGTTCTCCGGGACTAGCGGACATTCAGTACTTC.

The count of this clone is one. V usage is TRBV7-9 and J usage is TRBJ2-1; D is unresolved. Trimming left V 3 bases short and J 2 bases short, with 11 bases between. Per germline, CDR1 SEHNR and CDR2 FQNEAQ (reference sequence). CDR3 size: 15 residues. CDR3 bases: TGTGCCAGCAGCTTCAGTGAGGCACCCTACAATGAGCAGTTCTTC. Protein product: CASSFSEAPYNEQFF.

The CDR3 loop is CASAGDQPQHF. The DNA for the CDR3 is TGTGCCAGCGCAGGGGACCAGCCCCAGCATTTT. The rearrangement links TRBV7-9 to TRBJ1-5; weak D call: TRBD1 (6 bases). There are 11 residues in the CDR3. Trimming took 8 bases from V and 7 from J, leaving 9 bases between them. Germline V gene sequence: CDR1 SEHNR, CDR2 FQNEAQ (reference sequence). Based on the CDR3 plus reference TRBV7-9 and TRBJ1-5, the full variable domain is DTGVSQNPRHKITKRGQNVTFRCDPISEHNRLYWYRQTLGQGPEFLTYFQNEAQLEKSRLLSDRFSAERPKGSFSTLEIQRTEQGDSAMYLCASAGDQPQHFGDGTRLSIL.

The chain links TRBV7-2 to TRBJ2-5; 15 bases line up with TRBD2. Germline CDR1 reads SGHTA; CDR2 reads FQGNSA. J was trimmed by 4 bases and V by 3 bases; bases with no gene match: 0. There are 15 residues in the CDR3. The CDR3 DNA is TGTGCCAGCAGCTTGGGACTAGCGGGAGGAGAGACCCAGTACTTC. Translated: CASSLGLAGGETQYF.

The chain combines TRBV6-6 with TRBJ1-4; 8 bases align to TRBD1. Germline CDR1 and CDR2: MNHNY and SVGAGI (reference sequence). There are 15 residues in the CDR3. The CDR3 here is CMTGTGGATNEKLFF. CDR3 nucleotide sequence: TGTATGACCGGGACAGGCGGCGCAACTAATGAAAAACTGTTTTTT.

This chain connects TRBV5-6 to TRBJ2-1, with D unresolved. Germline assignment: CDR1 SGHDT and CDR2 YYEEEE. CDR3 length: 11 residues. The V and J ends lost 1 base and 7 bases respectively, with 3 bases between them. CDR3 residues: CASSLSNEQFF. The DNA for the CDR3 is TGTGCCAGCAGCTTGTCAAATGAGCAGTTCTTC.

This clone was observed once. The chain uses TRBV10-3 and TRBJ2-5, with 10 bases aligning to TRBD2. This CDR3 is 17 amino acids long. Trimming took 5 bases from V and 5 from J; bases not matched to a gene: 14. Germline V gene lookup returns CDR1 ENHRY and CDR2 SYGVKD. The CDR3 nucleotides are TGTGCCATCAGTACTCCCCCCGGGACTAGCGTTAAGGAGACCCAGTACTTC. Its translation: CAISTPPGTSVKETQYF.

This chain links TRBV25-1 with TRBJ2-1; 7 bases fit TRBD2. This CDR3 has 15 residues. Germline V CDR1 and CDR2: MGHDK, SYGVNS. The junction had 9 bases not matched to a gene; V was cut back by 10 bases and J by 0 bases. This CDR3 reads CAISPGGSSYNEQFF. The CDR3 region has the DNA TGTGCCATTTCCCCAGGCGGGAGCTCCTACAATGAGCAGTTCTTC. Filled out from reference TRBV25-1 and TRBJ2-1, the complete variable domain reads EADIYQTPRYLVIGTGKKITLECSQTMGHDKMYWYQQDPGMELHLIHYSYGVNSTEKGDLSSESTVSRIRTEHFPLTLESARPSHTSQYLCAISPGGSSYNEQFFGPGTRLTVL.

The V and J genes are TRBV9 and TRBJ1-1; D gene ambiguous. This CDR3 spans 12 amino acids. Trimming took off 3 bases at V and 3 bases at J, with 6 bases between the two ends. The germline gives CDR1 SGDLS, CDR2 YYNGEE. The CDR3 region is CASSALDTEAFF. The DNA for the CDR3 is TGTGCCAGCAGCGCCCTAGACACTGAAGCTTTCTTT.

This chain joins TRBV21-1 and TRBJ2-2; the table gives TRBD2 as D, unverified against the DNA. TRBV21-1 is recorded as a pseudogene. CDR3 size: 15 residues. The CDR3 DNA is TGTGCCAGCAGCAAAGAGGGGACTACGACCGGGGAGCTGTTTTTT. Its translation: CASSKEGTTTGELFF.